These 15 T cell receptor beta chains originate from one sample sequenced in a study of siplizumab effects on memory and regulatory T cells (dated by TCRdb to about 2019). The library came from the immunoSEQ multiplex PCR assay. TCRdb took over this immuneACCESS table, retaining in-frame rearrangements with V and J assigned. Such tables are incomplete; in checked studies, under half of the missing clones stem from an unresolved V gene, and the remainder is unexplained. The sample table records tens of thousands of clones; around 90% of these occur just once. Clones ranked in the top ten supply over 25% of the sample. Sequencing was performed on CD8+ T cells sorted from blood. These receptors were taken from a human donor in good health.

Points on this clone: The same CDR3 is also encoded by other DNA sequences in this sample. The V gene is TRBV9, the J gene TRBJ1-1; D is unresolved. V was cut by 4 bases and J by 1 base, with 8 bases left in between. The CDR3 runs to 13 residues. The germline V gene encodes CDR1 SGDLS and CDR2 YYNGEE. CDR3 nucleotide sequence: TGTGCCAGCAGCCCAGCCTGGAACACTGAAGCTTTCTTT. Its protein product is CASSPAWNTEAFF.

This chain connects TRBV29-1 to TRBJ1-5; D not certain. This CDR3 is 13 amino acids long. Looked up from germline, CDR1 is SQVTM and CDR2 is ANQGSEA. The V and J ends lost 6 bases and 5 bases respectively, with 14 bases between them. Here the CDR3 reads CSVKLADDQPQHF. CDR3 nucleotide sequence: TGCAGCGTCAAGTTGGCAGACGATCAGCCCCAGCATTTT.

This chain connects TRBV7-7 to TRBJ2-2; 12 bases fit TRBD2. V was clipped by 5 bases and J by 6 bases; unmatched bases: 4. Germline V gene sequence: CDR1 SSHAT, CDR2 FNYEAQ (reference sequence). The CDR3 has 15 residues. CDR3 coding DNA: TGTGCCAGCAGCCCGACTAGCGGGGGTGCCGGGGAGCTGTTTTTT. Translating it yields CASSPTSGGAGELFF. Filled out from reference TRBV7-7 and TRBJ2-2, the complete variable domain reads GAGVSQSPRYKVTKRGQDVTLRCDPISSHATLYWYQQALGQGPEFLTYFNYEAQPDKSGLPSDRFSAERPEGSISTLTIQRTEQRDSAMYRCASSPTSGGAGELFFGEGSRLTVL.

This chain connects TRBV5-4 to TRBJ1-2, with D possibly matching TRBD1 (6 bases). There are 15 residues in the CDR3. Germline values: CDR1 SGHNT, CDR2 YYREEE (reference sequence). Deletions cut 1 base from V and 4 bases from J, with 14 bases between. CDR3 in amino acids: CASSLLGGAGYGYTF. DNA for the CDR3: TGTGCCAGCAGCTTGTTGGGGGGCGCCGGCTATGGCTACACCTTC.

The V and J genes are TRBV27 and TRBJ1-1; D unclear. V was shortened by 6 bases and J by 3 bases, with 20 bases between the two germline ends. The V gene's germline CDR1 is MNHEY and CDR2 SMNVEV (reference sequence). This CDR3 contains 16 residues. The CDR3 spells CASRFNWRTEDTEAFF. The DNA of the CDR3 is TGTGCCAGCAGGTTCAATTGGAGGACGGAAGACACTGAAGCTTTCTTT.

The rearrangement uses TRBV7-9 and TRBJ2-3; 11 bases are a match to TRBD2. There are 15 residues in the CDR3. Germline V lookup: CDR1 SEHNR, CDR2 FQNEAQ (reference sequence). After removal of 5 bases from V and 4 bases from J, the junction contained 5 bases not matched to a gene. CDR3 sequence (DNA): TGTGCCAGCAGCCGAACTAGCGGGAGCGCAGATACGCAGTATTTT. This translates into CASSRTSGSADTQYF.

V usage is TRBV10-1 and J usage is TRBJ1-1; D is uncertain. The CDR3 length is 14 residues. Germline V lookup: CDR1 WNHNN, CDR2 SYGVQD (reference sequence). The V and J ends lost 4 bases and 4 bases respectively, with 13 bases between them. CDR3 sequence (DNA): TGCGCCAGCAGTGGTGGGGTACTGGGCACTGAAGCTTTCTTT. Translated, it gives CASSGGVLGTEAFF.

CDR3 amino acids: CASSISPDTQYF. As DNA, the CDR3 is TGTGCCAGTAGTATTAGTCCAGATACGCAGTATTTT. This chain connects TRBV19 to TRBJ2-3; D uncertain. CDR3 length: 12 residues. Germline values: CDR1 LNHDA, CDR2 SQIVND (reference sequence). V was trimmed by 3 bases and J by 4 bases, leaving 5 bases between them.

CDR3 loop: CASSLAVESTDTQYF. The CDR3, as DNA: TGTGCCAGCAGCTTAGCTGTGGAAAGCACAGATACGCAGTATTTT. The gene calls are TRBV7-6 and TRBJ2-3; D is unresolved. V lost 0 bases and J 0 bases, leaving 7 bases between the germline ends. Germline CDR1 is SGHVS and CDR2 is FNYEAQ. This CDR3 spans 15 amino acids.

The chain combines TRBV5-1 with TRBJ2-1; TRBD1 agrees at 9 bases. J lost 8 bases, V lost 4 bases, and 7 bases had no gene match. Looked up from germline, CDR1 is SGHRS and CDR2 is YFSETQ. The CDR3 consists of 14 residues. The CDR3 spells CASSPGQGRDEQFF. DNA of the CDR3: TGCGCCAGCAGCCCGGGACAGGGTCGGGATGAGCAGTTCTTC. The full variable domain, with the rest looked up from reference TRBV5-1 and TRBJ2-1, is KAGVTQTPRYLIKTRGQQVTLSCSPISGHRSVSWYQQTPGQGLQFLFEYFSETQRNKGNFPGRFSGRQFSNSRSEMNVSTLELGDSALYLCASSPGQGRDEQFFGPGTRLTVL.

The gene calls are TRBV19 and TRBJ2-7, with D unresolved. This CDR3 has 13 amino acids. Germline V lookup: CDR1 LNHDA, CDR2 SQIVND (reference sequence). With 5 bases removed from V and 6 bases from J, the gap between germline ends came to 14 bases. The CDR3 region has the DNA TGTGCCAGTAGTTTAGGAATCTGGCGCGAGCAGTACTTC. Translation: CASSLGIWREQYF. The variable domain in full, with the rest retrieved from reference TRBV19 and TRBJ2-7, is DGGITQSPKYLFRKEGQNVTLSCEQNLNHDAMYWYRQDPGQGLRLIYYSQIVNDFQKGDIAEGYSVSREKKESFPLTVTSAQKNPTAFYLCASSLGIWREQYFGPGTRLTVT.

This chain connects TRBV7-3 to TRBJ2-1, with TRBD2 matching over 11 bases. CDR1 and CDR2 (germline): SGHTA, FQGTGA. The CDR3 spans 15 residues. The junction had 4 bases not matched to a gene; V was cut back by 3 bases and J by 6 bases. CDR3 in amino acids: CASSFVAGGPNEQFF. The CDR3 DNA reads as TGTGCCAGCAGCTTTGTAGCGGGAGGGCCCAATGAGCAGTTCTTC.

This clone was seen once. The rearrangement uses TRBV19 and TRBJ1-2, with unresolved D. In germline, CDR1 is LNHDA, CDR2 SQIVND (reference sequence). The CDR3 is made up of 13 amino acids. V gave up 3 bases and J gave up 10 bases, with 15 bases separating them. CDR3 DNA: TGTGCCAGTAGTATGGCGGCTACGGTCCCCTACACCTTC. Protein: CASSMAATVPYTF.

This chain links TRBV27 with TRBJ2-7, with 9 bases lining up with TRBD2. V lost 6 bases, J lost 1 base, and 4 bases stayed unmatched. Germline V gives CDR1 MNHEY, CDR2 SMNVEV (reference sequence). This CDR3 is built from 14 residues. CDR3 sequence (DNA): TGTGCCAGCAGGTGGACTAGCGAATCCTACGAGCAGTACTTC. Protein sequence: CASRWTSESYEQYF.

This chain joins TRBV4-1 and TRBJ1-4; TRBD1 matches at 7 bases. There are 16 residues in the CDR3. V lost 3 bases to trimming and J lost 5 bases; unmatched junction nucleotides: 9. The germline gives CDR1 MGHRA, CDR2 YSYEKL. CDR3 DNA sequence: TGCGCCAGCAGCCAGGGGGAGACAGGGAGGAATGAAAAACTGTTTTTT. Residues: CASSQGETGRNEKLFF.